Shown below are 11 T cell receptor beta chains from a single sample sequenced in a study of graft-versus-host responses after intestinal transplantation. Assay used: immunoSEQ multiplex PCR; TCRdb lists only in-frame clones, some missing. The sample contains approximately 90,000 clones, approximately 82% of which appear only once. For these receptors, no antigen is known. Sequenced here: unstimulated CD4+ T cells sorted from spleen or lymph node cells, sampled before intestinal transplant. The receptor set was obtained from a human donor who received an intestinal transplant.

The V gene is TRBV10-2, the J gene TRBJ2-5; TRBD2 matches at 10 bases. CDR1 and CDR2 from the germline V gene are WSHSY and SAAADI. The CDR3 totals 16 residues. V dropped 6 bases and J dropped 0; count of bases not matched to a gene: 7. As DNA, the CDR3 is TGCGCCAGCAGAAGGACTAGCGGACCGTACCAAGAGACCCAGTACTTC. This sequence encodes CASRRTSGPYQETQYF.

The V gene is TRBV4-1, the J gene TRBJ1-1; D is undetermined. In germline, CDR1 is MGHRA, CDR2 YSYEKL. There are 16 residues in the CDR3. V shed 2 bases and J shed 4 bases, with 17 bases lying between them. This CDR3 is CASSQLLSIIRTEAFF. The CDR3 DNA reads as TGCGCCAGCAGCCAACTCCTAAGTATCATTCGCACTGAAGCTTTCTTT.

The genes are TRBV2 and TRBJ2-3; D unclear. This CDR3 has 10 amino acids. V dropped 7 bases and J dropped 6 bases, with 5 bases sitting between them. Germline CDR1 is SNHLY and CDR2 is FYNNEI. The CDR3 protein is CASISDTQYF. The DNA of the CDR3 is TGTGCCAGCATAAGCGATACGCAGTATTTT.

The V gene is TRBV6-6, the J gene TRBJ2-7; 9 bases map to TRBD2. V was pared by 5 bases and J by 4 bases, with 9 bases of the junction left unmatched. The germline V gene has CDR1 MNHNY and CDR2 SVGAGI (reference sequence). The CDR3 sequence is 15 residues long. CDR3 sequence (DNA): TGTGCCAGCAGTCTGGTAGCGGGGGACTCATACGAGCAGTACTTC. This codes for CASSLVAGDSYEQYF.

The gene calls are TRBV9 and TRBJ1-3; 7 nucleotides align to TRBD1. Germline V gene lookup returns CDR1 SGDLS and CDR2 YYNGEE. Trimming cost V 5 bases and J 2 bases; bases outside gene matches: 4. This CDR3 contains 14 residues. The CDR3 reads CASSPGTAGNTIYF. Here the CDR3 DNA reads TGTGCCAGCAGTCCCGGGACAGCTGGAAACACCATATATTTT.

This clone turned up a few times. The V and J genes are TRBV29-1 and TRBJ1-1; a weak D match, TRBD1 (5 bases). CDR3 length equals 11 residues. The germline gives CDR1 SQVTM, CDR2 ANQGSEA. Deletions cut 7 bases from V and 3 bases from J, with 9 bases between. CDR3: CSAGGDTEAFF. In DNA, the CDR3 is TGCAGCGCGGGAGGGGACACTGAAGCTTTCTTT.

V usage is TRBV28 and J usage is TRBJ1-5; a possible D gene is TRBD1 (6 bases). CDR1 and CDR2 (germline): MDHEN, SYDVKM. The CDR3 is 17 residues long. The V gene lost 5 bases and the J gene lost 0 bases, with 17 bases spanning the gap. In DNA form, the CDR3 reads TGTGCCAGCAGTCCACCCAACAGGGTCCGTAGCAATCAGCCCCAGCATTTT. This encodes CASSPPNRVRSNQPQHF.

The chain has TRBV5-4 and TRBJ1-2, with D perhaps matching TRBD1 (5 bases). The CDR3 has 15 residues. V lost 4 bases to trimming and J lost 4 bases, with 17 bases between them. Germline V gene lookup returns CDR1 SGHNT and CDR2 YYREEE (reference sequence). The CDR3: CASSQTWDLGYGYTF. As DNA, the CDR3 is TGTGCCAGCAGCCAAACCTGGGACTTAGGCTATGGCTACACCTTC.

The rearrangement uses TRBV5-1 and TRBJ2-7; tentatively, D is TRBD2 (5 bases). Germline assignment: CDR1 SGHRS and CDR2 YFSETQ. The CDR3 is 21 amino acids. The V and J ends lost 4 bases and 7 bases respectively, with 39 bases between them. The CDR3 DNA sequence: TGCGCCAGCAGCCCCGAACCTTCCCCCGACTCGTATCCGCCGGTACTAGGGGAGCAGTACTTC. Translating it yields CASSPEPSPDSYPPVLGEQYF. The complete variable domain, with remaining parts taken from reference TRBV5-1 and TRBJ2-7, reads KAGVTQTPRYLIKTRGQQVTLSCSPISGHRSVSWYQQTPGQGLQFLFEYFSETQRNKGNFPGRFSGRQFSNSRSEMNVSTLELGDSALYLCASSPEPSPDSYPPVLGEQYFGPGTRLTVT.

The V call is TRBV2, the J call TRBJ2-7; 8 bases align to TRBD1. Germline V gives CDR1 SNHLY, CDR2 FYNNEI. V was clipped by 6 bases and J by 5 bases; unmatched bases: 15. The CDR3 length is 16 residues. In DNA form, the CDR3 reads TGTGCCAGCAGCTACGGACAGGGATCTGGCAGCGACGAGCAGTACTTC. This sequence encodes CASSYGQGSGSDEQYF. Using reference TRBV2 and TRBJ2-7 for the parts outside the CDR3, the full variable domain is EPEVTQTPSHQVTQMGQEVILRCVPISNHLYFYWYRQILGQKVEFLVSFYNNEISEKSEIFDDQFSVERPDGSNFTLKIRSTKLEDSAMYFCASSYGQGSGSDEQYFGPGTRLTVT.

The V gene is TRBV2, the J gene TRBJ1-1, with a tentative D call TRBD1 (5 bases). Germline V gives CDR1 SNHLY, CDR2 FYNNEI. This CDR3 is built from 14 residues. The V end was cut by 0 bases, the J end by 13 bases, with 18 bases between. Here the CDR3 reads CASSEALFQGLGFF. The CDR3 DNA reads as TGTGCCAGCAGTGAAGCGCTCTTTCAGGGTTTGGGTTTCTTT.